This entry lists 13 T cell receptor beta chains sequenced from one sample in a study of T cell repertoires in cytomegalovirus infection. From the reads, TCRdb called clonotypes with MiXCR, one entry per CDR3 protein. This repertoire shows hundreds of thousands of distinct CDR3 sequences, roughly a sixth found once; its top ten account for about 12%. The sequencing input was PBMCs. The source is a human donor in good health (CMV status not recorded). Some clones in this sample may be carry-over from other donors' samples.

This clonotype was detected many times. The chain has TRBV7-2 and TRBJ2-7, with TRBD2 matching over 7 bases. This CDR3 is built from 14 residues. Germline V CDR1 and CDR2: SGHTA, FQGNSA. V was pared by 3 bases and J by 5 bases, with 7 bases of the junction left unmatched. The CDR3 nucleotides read TGTGCCAGCAGCTTTGGCGGGAGAAGGGACGAGCAGTACTTC. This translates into CASSFGGRRDEQYF.

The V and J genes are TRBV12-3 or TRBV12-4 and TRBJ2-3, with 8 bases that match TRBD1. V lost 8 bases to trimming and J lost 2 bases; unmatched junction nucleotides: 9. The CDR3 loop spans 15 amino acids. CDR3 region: CASLLTGAFTDTQYF. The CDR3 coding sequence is TGTGCCAGCCTTCTGACAGGGGCTTTCACAGATACGCAGTATTTT.

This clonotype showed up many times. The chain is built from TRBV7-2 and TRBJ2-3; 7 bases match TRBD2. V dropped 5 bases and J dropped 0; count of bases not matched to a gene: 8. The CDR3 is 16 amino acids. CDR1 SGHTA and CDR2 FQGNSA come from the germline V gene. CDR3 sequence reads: CASSGLTRGSTDTQYF. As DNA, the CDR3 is TGTGCCAGCAGCGGACTTACGCGGGGGAGCACAGATACGCAGTATTTT. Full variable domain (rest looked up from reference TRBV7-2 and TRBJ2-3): GAGVSQSPSNKVTEKGKDVELRCDPISGHTALYWYRQSLGQGLEFLIYFQGNSAPDKSGLPSDRFSAERTGGSVSTLTIQRTQQEDSAVYLCASSGLTRGSTDTQYFGPGTRLTVL.

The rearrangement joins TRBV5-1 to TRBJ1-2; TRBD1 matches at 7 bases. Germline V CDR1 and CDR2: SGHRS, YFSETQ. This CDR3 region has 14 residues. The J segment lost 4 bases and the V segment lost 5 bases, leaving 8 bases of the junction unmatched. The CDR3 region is CASRTGTVPYGYTF. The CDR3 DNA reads TGCGCCAGCAGAACCGGGACAGTCCCCTATGGCTACACCTTC.

In nucleotides, the CDR3 is TGTGCCAGCAGTTGGGGTAATGAGGCGGGGGAGCAGTACTTC. It yields the protein CASSWGNEAGEQYF. V gene TRBV6-6 combines with J gene TRBJ2-7; D is perhaps TRBD2 (6 bases). The CDR3 spans 14 residues. The ends were cut back, 4 bases at V and 7 bases at J, with 17 bases in the middle. The germline CDR1 and CDR2 sequences are MNHNY and SVGAGI (reference sequence).

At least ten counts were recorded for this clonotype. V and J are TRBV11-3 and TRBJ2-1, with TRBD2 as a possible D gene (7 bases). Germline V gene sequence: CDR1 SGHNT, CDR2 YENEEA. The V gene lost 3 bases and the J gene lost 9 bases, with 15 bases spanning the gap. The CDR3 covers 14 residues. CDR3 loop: CASSFGLGGGEQFF. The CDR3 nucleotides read TGTGCCAGCAGCTTTGGACTAGGGGGGGGTGAGCAGTTCTTC.

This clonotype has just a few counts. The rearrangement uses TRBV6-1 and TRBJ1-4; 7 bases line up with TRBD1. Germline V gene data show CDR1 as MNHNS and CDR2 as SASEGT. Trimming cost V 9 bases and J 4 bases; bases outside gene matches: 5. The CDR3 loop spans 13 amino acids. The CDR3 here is CASRTGGNEKLFF. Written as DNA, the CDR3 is TGTGCCAGTCGGACAGGCGGTAATGAAAAACTGTTTTTT.

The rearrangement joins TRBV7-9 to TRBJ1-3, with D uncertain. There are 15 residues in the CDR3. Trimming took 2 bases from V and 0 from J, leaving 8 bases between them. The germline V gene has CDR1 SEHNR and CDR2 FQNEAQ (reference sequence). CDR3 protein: CASSLTTFSGNTIYF. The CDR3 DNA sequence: TGTGCCAGCAGCTTAACTACCTTCTCTGGAAACACCATATATTTT.

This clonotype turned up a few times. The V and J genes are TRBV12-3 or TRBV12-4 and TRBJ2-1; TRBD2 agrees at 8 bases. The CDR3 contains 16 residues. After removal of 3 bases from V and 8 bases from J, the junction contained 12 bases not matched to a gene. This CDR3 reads CASSLWAGGRRYEQFF. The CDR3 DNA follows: TGTGCCAGCAGTTTGTGGGCGGGGGGTCGTCGATATGAGCAGTTCTTC.

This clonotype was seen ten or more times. CDR3 nucleotide sequence: TGTGCCAGCAGCGTAGGGTGGAGGGGATTTAATTCACCCCTCCACTTT. Encoded protein: CASSVGWRGFNSPLHF. The chain is built from TRBV7-2 and TRBJ1-6; D is possibly TRBD1 (5 bases). The V gene lost 5 bases and the J gene lost 6 bases, with 17 bases spanning the gap. The CDR3 spans 16 residues. Germline V gene lookup returns CDR1 SGHTA and CDR2 FQGNSA.

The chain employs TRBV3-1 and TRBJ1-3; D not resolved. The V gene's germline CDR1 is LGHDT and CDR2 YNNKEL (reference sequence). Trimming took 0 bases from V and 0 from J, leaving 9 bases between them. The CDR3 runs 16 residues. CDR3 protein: CASSQDLRSSGNTIYF. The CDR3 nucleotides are TGTGCCAGCAGCCAAGATTTGAGGAGCTCTGGAAACACCATATATTTT.

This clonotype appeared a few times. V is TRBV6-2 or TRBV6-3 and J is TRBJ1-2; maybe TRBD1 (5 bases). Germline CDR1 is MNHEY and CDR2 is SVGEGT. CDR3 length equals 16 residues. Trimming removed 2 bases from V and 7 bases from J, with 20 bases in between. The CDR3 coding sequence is TGTGCCAGCAGTTACGGTCTTACGGCAGGGAAGAGTGGCTACACCTTC. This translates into CASSYGLTAGKSGYTF.

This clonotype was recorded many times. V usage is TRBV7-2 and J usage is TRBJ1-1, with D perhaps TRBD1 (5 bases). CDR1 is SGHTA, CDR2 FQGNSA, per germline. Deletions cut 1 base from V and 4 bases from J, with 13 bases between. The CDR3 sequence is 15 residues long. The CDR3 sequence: CASSLVGGSGTEAFF. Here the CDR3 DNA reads TGTGCCAGCAGCTTAGTGGGGGGAAGCGGCACTGAAGCTTTCTTT. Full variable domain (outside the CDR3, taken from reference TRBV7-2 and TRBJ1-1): GAGVSQSPSNKVTEKGKDVELRCDPISGHTALYWYRQSLGQGLEFLIYFQGNSAPDKSGLPSDRFSAERTGGSVSTLTIQRTQQEDSAVYLCASSLVGGSGTEAFFGQGTRLTVV.